These 21 T cell receptor beta chains were all obtained from the same sample, sequenced in a study of OX40 agonist ivuxolimab in advanced cancers. Data came from immunoSEQ multiplex PCR; TCRdb stores just in-frame clones and leaves some out. The sample consists of about 74,000 clones, approximately 81% of them appearing once. The sequences come from CD4+ or CD8+ T cells sorted from blood, collected in a trial of the OX40 agonist ivuxolimab. The receptors here all came from an adult with an advanced solid tumor such as melanoma, head and neck, liver or kidney cancer.

This rearrangement joins TRBV2 to TRBJ2-3; tentatively, D is TRBD1 or TRBD2 (7 bases each). Trimming shortened V by 4 bases and J by 4 bases, and 12 bases separated the two germline ends. From germline, CDR1 is SNHLY and CDR2 FYNNEI. CDR3 length: 14 residues. The CDR3 reads CASSVAGGADTQYF. DNA for the CDR3: TGTGCCAGCAGTGTGGCAGGGGGGGCAGATACGCAGTATTTT.

The chain is built from TRBV6-6 and TRBJ2-7, with 7 positions matching TRBD1. CDR1 is MNHNY and CDR2 is SVGAGI in the germline V gene (reference sequence). Trimming at V came to 5 bases and at J to 7 bases, leaving 5 bases not matched to a gene. The CDR3 is made up of 12 amino acids. The CDR3 loop reads CASSQQGREQYF. In DNA form, the CDR3 reads TGTGCCAGCAGTCAACAGGGGCGGGAGCAGTACTTC.

J is TRBJ2-5 and V is TRBV5-6; the D gene is possibly TRBD2 (5 bases). Germline values: CDR1 SGHDT, CDR2 YYEEEE. The CDR3 length is 14 residues. The germline V and J ends were trimmed by 4 bases and 5 bases, with 15 bases remaining between them. The CDR3 spells CASSEGPRGETQYF. The CDR3 nucleotides are TGTGCCAGCAGCGAGGGCCCCCGCGGGGAGACCCAGTACTTC.

The chain recombines TRBV7-2 with TRBJ1-4; 7 bases are a match to TRBD1. Germline trimming cut 4 bases from V and 0 bases from J; bases unmatched to any gene: 2. The CDR3 spans 15 residues. Per the germline V gene, CDR1 is SGHTA and CDR2 is FQGNSA. The CDR3 reads CASSSDRPTNEKLFF. CDR3 nucleotides: TGTGCCAGCAGCTCGGACAGGCCAACTAATGAAAAACTGTTTTTT.

The chain carries TRBV2 and TRBJ2-1; weak D call: TRBD1 (6 bases). The CDR3 contains 15 residues. Trimming stripped 7 bases from V and 1 base from J, with 14 bases between. Germline V CDR1 and CDR2: SNHLY, FYNNEI. Here the CDR3 DNA reads TGTGCCAGCACTCCCAGGGGAAGGTCCTACAATGAGCAGTTCTTC. It is translated as CASTPRGRSYNEQFF.

The chain uses TRBV19 and TRBJ2-1; D remains ambiguous. The V gene lost 3 bases and the J gene lost 7 bases, with 10 bases spanning the gap. CDR3 length equals 13 residues. Germline CDR1 is LNHDA and CDR2 is SQIVND (reference sequence). CDR3 residues: CASSIRSANEQFF. CDR3 nucleotide sequence: TGTGCCAGTAGTATTAGGTCGGCAAATGAGCAGTTCTTC.

The genes are TRBV27 and TRBJ1-5; 8 bases are shared with TRBD1. Germline lookup yields CDR1 MNHEY and CDR2 SMNVEV (reference sequence). The CDR3 totals 15 residues. Trimming took 5 bases from V and 1 from J; bases not matched to a gene: 4. CDR3 bases: TGTGCCAGCAGTCCAGGGGGCCTGAGCAATCAGCCCCAGCATTTT. Translation: CASSPGGLSNQPQHF.

The V call is TRBV5-5, the J call TRBJ1-4; 8 positions match TRBD1. The CDR3 totals 14 residues. The germline gives CDR1 SGHKS, CDR2 YYEKEE (reference sequence). V gave up 4 bases and J gave up 5 bases; unmatched junction bases: 4. The CDR3 reads CASSQGALNEKLFF. CDR3 sequence (DNA): TGTGCCAGCAGCCAGGGGGCCCTAAATGAAAAACTGTTTTTT.

This sequence joins TRBV6-5 and TRBJ1-2, with a tentative D call TRBD1 (5 bases). This CDR3 contains 13 residues. Germline loops: CDR1 MNHEY, CDR2 SVGAGI. Trimming stripped 6 bases from V and 7 bases from J, with 15 bases between. CDR3 loop: CASSPTDSRGYTF. As DNA, the CDR3 is TGTGCCAGCAGCCCTACAGACAGTCGTGGCTACACCTTC.

J is TRBJ2-2 and V is TRBV28, with 9 bases that match TRBD1. This CDR3 comprises 18 residues. After removal of 1 base from V and 1 base from J, the junction contained 7 bases not matched to a gene. In germline, CDR1 is MDHEN, CDR2 SYDVKM. CDR3 loop: CASSLYTGGARNTGELFF. In nucleotides, the CDR3 is TGTGCCAGCAGTTTATATACAGGGGGCGCTAGGAACACCGGGGAGCTGTTTTTT.

The count of this clone is one. The chain combines TRBV10-2 with TRBJ2-5; tentatively, D is TRBD1 (6 bases). CDR3 length: 12 amino acids. CDR1 is WSHSY and CDR2 is SAAADI in the germline V gene. Trimming removed 4 bases at V and 5 bases at J, with 8 bases between. DNA for the CDR3: TGCGCCAGCAGTGCAGGGGTCGAGACCCAGTACTTC. It codes for CASSAGVETQYF.

This clone has a handful of counts. The gene calls are TRBV15 and TRBJ1-4, with TRBD1 matching over 10 bases. CDR3 size: 15 residues. The J segment lost 8 bases and the V segment lost 3 bases, leaving 6 bases of the junction unmatched. Per germline, CDR1 LNHNV and CDR2 YYDKDF (reference sequence). CDR3 loop: CATSRRGTGDEKLFF. The CDR3 bases are TGTGCCACCAGCAGGCGGGGGACAGGGGACGAAAAACTGTTTTTT. The full variable domain, rest sourced from reference TRBV15 and TRBJ1-4, is DAMVIQNPRYQVTQFGKPVTLSCSQTLNHNVMYWYQQKSSQAPKLLFHYYDKDFNNEADTPDNFQSRRPNTSFCFLDIRSPGLGDTAMYLCATSRRGTGDEKLFFGSGTQLSVL.

This clone appeared a single time. The rearrangement joins TRBV28 to TRBJ2-1, with a tentative D call TRBD2 (6 bases). Germline CDR1 and CDR2: MDHEN and SYDVKM. Trimming cost V 6 bases and J 4 bases, with 16 bases left between them. The CDR3 sequence is 15 residues long. CDR3: CASRVGRGLYNEQFF. Written as DNA, the CDR3 is TGTGCCAGCAGAGTGGGGCGGGGTCTATACAATGAGCAGTTCTTC.

The chain is built from TRBV7-9 and TRBJ2-1; no reliable D call. The CDR3 covers 13 residues. Germline V CDR1 and CDR2: SEHNR, FQNEAQ (reference sequence). V lost 1 base to trimming and J lost 8 bases, with 9 bases between them. For the CDR3, the DNA is TGTGCCAGCAGCTTAGAAGGGTTCGATGAGCAGTTCTTC. It yields the protein CASSLEGFDEQFF.

This clone was observed a single time. This chain joins TRBV27 and TRBJ2-5, with D hard to call. This CDR3 contains 15 residues. CDR1 MNHEY and CDR2 SMNVEV come from the germline V gene (reference sequence). Trimming removed 2 bases at V and 4 bases at J, with 14 bases between. As DNA, the CDR3 is TGTGCCAGCAGTTTAAAATGGGGTCACGGAGAGACCCAGTACTTC. Translated: CASSLKWGHGETQYF.

The count of this clone is one. The rearrangement uses TRBV25-1 and TRBJ1-2; D gene unclear. This CDR3 has 13 residues. Per germline, CDR1 MGHDK and CDR2 SYGVNS. V lost 0 bases and J 9 bases, leaving 11 bases between the germline ends. The CDR3 coding sequence is TGTGCCAGCAGTGAATACGGAGCCGTCAGCTACACCTTC. Protein: CASSEYGAVSYTF.

The gene calls are TRBV2 and TRBJ2-1; 14 nucleotides match TRBD2. The CDR3 consists of 16 residues. V trimming: 6 bases; J trimming: 9 bases; junction bases outside the gene matches: 10. Looked up from germline, CDR1 is SNHLY and CDR2 is FYNNEI. Here the CDR3 reads CASRFPTSGGGGEQFF. The CDR3 bases are TGTGCCAGCAGGTTTCCGACTAGCGGGGGGGGCGGTGAGCAGTTCTTC.

V gene TRBV11-1 combines with J gene TRBJ2-7; D not certain. Looked up from germline, CDR1 is SGHAT and CDR2 is FQDESV (reference sequence). The CDR3 covers 11 residues. Trimming left V 5 bases short and J 7 bases short, with 9 bases between. DNA of the CDR3: TGTGCCAGCAGCCAGATTGGGGAGCAGTACTTC. Amino acids: CASSQIGEQYF.

This clone was picked up a small number of times. The chain is built from TRBV4-1 and TRBJ2-3; 7 nucleotides align to TRBD2. Germline-derived CDR1 and CDR2 are MGHRA and YSYEKL. V was clipped by 1 base and J by 4 bases; unmatched bases: 8. The CDR3 sequence is 16 residues long. The CDR3 DNA is TGCGCCAGCAGCCAAGTCGGACTAGTCGCACCAGATACGCAGTATTTT. Protein: CASSQVGLVAPDTQYF.

The genes are TRBV6-6 and TRBJ2-5; D is uncertain. This CDR3 is built from 13 residues. V lost 2 bases to trimming and J lost 7 bases, with 11 bases between them. CDR1 MNHNY and CDR2 SVGAGI come from the germline V gene (reference sequence). DNA for the CDR3: TGTGCCAGCAGTTACAAGTCAGAAGGGACCCAGTACTTC. This codes for CASSYKSEGTQYF.

The chain has TRBV28 and TRBJ2-7; D possibly matches TRBD1 or TRBD2 (5 bases each). V gave up 2 bases and J gave up 12 bases, with 23 bases separating them. CDR1 is MDHEN, CDR2 SYDVKM, per germline. The CDR3 extends over 15 amino acids. CDR3 protein: CASSLGVGTGPYWYF. CDR3 coding DNA: TGTGCCAGCAGTTTAGGGGTAGGGACCGGGCCTTATTGGTACTTC.